The clone carrying this TCR beta chain was recorded only once. Its antigen is still unknown. Measured with immunoSEQ multiplex PCR; TCRdb has only the in-frame clones, and not every one. The data hold approximately 30,000 clones, with roughly 79% observed a single time. The time point: after neoadjuvant nivolumab, at surgical resection. Patients had newly diagnosed, untreated stage II-IVA oral cavity squamous cell carcinoma. Looked up from germline, CDR1 is MNHEY and CDR2 is SVGAGI. After removal of 6 bases from V and 2 bases from J, the junction contained 4 bases not matched to a gene. The CDR3 totals 14 residues. The entry originates in a study of neoadjuvant anti-PD-1 for oral cavity cancer. Findings of the study overall: Higher pretreatment Treg/Th17 ratios tracked higher pretreatment blood clonality.

The sequencing here drew on PBMCs, taken after nivolumab (anti-PD-1) treatment. The chain uses TRBV6-5 and TRBJ1-2; 9 nucleotides match TRBD1. The TCR sequence derives from a person between 40 and 80 years old with oral cavity squamous cell carcinoma. The CDR3 here is CASRPGQGNYGYTF. The CDR3 nucleotides are TGTGCCAGCAGACCCGGACAGGGGAACTATGGCTACACCTTC.